This passage covers 8 T cell receptor beta chains from one sample sequenced in a study of T cell responses to AZD1222 COVID-19 vaccine. Repertoires were generated with immunoSEQ multiplex PCR, while TCRdb's copy carries only in-frame clones and drops some. The sample includes about 72,000 clones, about nine tenths of them seen just once. The material sequenced was peripheral blood, taken on day 0 of AZD1222 vaccination. The receptors come from an adult in good health.

Regarding this clone: The sample carries other DNA sequences with the same CDR3. V gene TRBV9 combines with J gene TRBJ2-1; D might be TRBD2 (6 bases). V was clipped by 0 bases and J by 2 bases, with 9 bases between them. This CDR3 comprises 15 residues. Germline V lookup: CDR1 SGDLS, CDR2 YYNGEE. The CDR3 region is CASSVAGGPYNEQFF. In nucleotides, the CDR3 is TGTGCCAGCAGCGTAGCTGGAGGGCCCTACAATGAGCAGTTCTTC.

This clone showed up just once. The V gene is TRBV5-6, the J gene TRBJ1-5, with unresolved D. Trimming removed 0 bases at V and 5 bases at J, with 3 bases between. The CDR3 runs to 12 residues. Germline V gene sequence: CDR1 SGHDT, CDR2 YYEEEE. The CDR3 loop reads CASSLGDQPQHF. The CDR3, as DNA: TGTGCCAGCAGCTTGGGTGATCAGCCCCAGCATTTT.

The genes are TRBV18 and TRBJ2-2; unclear D gene. This CDR3 has 14 amino acids. Trimming removed 7 bases at V and 5 bases at J, with 14 bases between. Germline V gene lookup returns CDR1 KGHSH and CDR2 LQKENI. The CDR3 DNA reads as TGTGCCAGCTTTGAGGCCAGTGCGACCGGGGAGCTGTTTTTT. This codes for CASFEASATGELFF.

This chain links TRBV19 with TRBJ1-4; possibly TRBD1 for D (5 bases). V was clipped by 2 bases and J by 2 bases, with 27 bases between them. CDR3 length: 21 amino acids. Germline values: CDR1 LNHDA, CDR2 SQIVND (reference sequence). The CDR3 bases are TGTGCCAGTAGTATATACCCCGGGGCGGGAAAGCAACAGGTTACTAATGAAAAACTGTTTTTT. This encodes CASSIYPGAGKQQVTNEKLFF.

CDR3 sequence: CASAGHTTASEQFF. CDR3 nucleotide sequence: TGTGCCAGTGCTGGCCATACCACCGCAAGTGAGCAGTTCTTC. The rearrangement uses TRBV19 and TRBJ2-1; D not resolved. CDR3 length equals 14 residues. Looked up from germline, CDR1 is LNHDA and CDR2 is SQIVND (reference sequence). V lost 8 bases to trimming and J lost 9 bases, with 20 bases between them.

The chain has TRBV9 and TRBJ2-1, with 11 bases that match TRBD2. The germline CDR1 and CDR2 sequences are SGDLS and YYNGEE. The CDR3 is made up of 16 amino acids. The V segment lost 0 bases and the J segment 6 bases; nucleotides outside the gene matches: 5. In DNA form, the CDR3 reads TGTGCCAGCAGCGTAGCGGGGACTAGCGGATCCAATGAGCAGTTCTTC. Protein product: CASSVAGTSGSNEQFF.

The chain joins TRBV2 to TRBJ2-7; D is unresolved. The CDR3 loop spans 14 amino acids. V dropped 6 bases and J dropped 0 bases, with 12 bases sitting between them. Germline lookup yields CDR1 SNHLY and CDR2 FYNNEI. Here the CDR3 reads CASRSRWTSYEQYF. Written as DNA, the CDR3 is TGTGCCAGCAGGTCCCGGTGGACCTCCTACGAGCAGTACTTC.

V and J are TRBV2 and TRBJ1-4; 9 bases match TRBD1. The CDR3 has 13 residues. Germline V gives CDR1 SNHLY, CDR2 FYNNEI. The ends lost 11 bases at V and 6 bases at J; junction bases unmatched: 7. The CDR3 nucleotides are TGTGCCGGACAAACAGGGGGCGATGAAAAACTGTTTTTT. Protein sequence: CAGQTGGDEKLFF.